This T cell receptor beta chain was identified during a study of read filtering for tumor transcriptome and immune sequencing. Findings of the study overall: The CD138-negative fraction was mixed bone marrow immune cells, not pure T cells.

This library used roughly 0.4 ug RNA and molecular barcoded adaptors spanning alpha/delta and beta/gamma chains. TCRdb itself ran the reads through MiXCR, one entry per CDR3 protein. The profile shows over 45,000 distinct CDR3 sequences, 20% to 25% of them singletons. This clonotype was observed at least ten times. Its target is unknown. Sequenced: a population of CD138-negative cells sorted from bone marrow. This receptor was identified in a donor aged 40 or older with multiple myeloma.

The CDR3 DNA is TGTGCCACCAGCCCCTGGGCCCAAGACAATGAGCAGTTCTTC. Translated: CATSPWAQDNEQFF. V gene TRBV15 combines with J gene TRBJ2-1; D gene unclear. Trimming removed 5 bases at V and 5 bases at J, with 13 bases between. Per germline, CDR1 LNHNV and CDR2 YYDKDF (reference sequence). The CDR3 sequence is 14 residues long.